The clone carrying this TCR beta chain was recorded at least ten times. RNA transcripts gave rise to amplified TCR beta CDR3 regions. The primer set for the first-round RT-PCR of the TCR CDR3 was HTBI. From the multiplex PCR reads, TCRdb called clonotypes with MiXCR, one entry per CDR3 protein. This sample has a few hundred thousand distinct CDR3 sequences; roughly 15% occur once, and the top ten carry over 25%. V dropped 3 bases and J dropped 8 bases, with 22 bases sitting between them. The length of the CDR3 is 16 residues. Germline CDR1 is ENHRY and CDR2 is SYGVKD. This sample was taken from a study of T cells in Graves' hyperthyroidism and ophthalmopathy. Criteria for exclusion of patients were uncontrolled infection, other autoimmune disease, pregnancy or lactation.

The sequence was obtained from a woman aged 50 to 65 with Graves' hyperthyroidism that later progressed to Graves' ophthalmopathy. This chain links TRBV10-3 with TRBJ1-1; no reliable D call. Sequencing was performed on blood. In DNA, the CDR3 is TGTGCCATCAGTGACCCCGTGAGGGTTACGACGTCAGAAGCTTTCTTT. Translating it yields CAISDPVRVTTSEAFF.